The T cell receptor beta chain under discussion was sequenced for a study of blood T cell repertoires in COVID-19 (dated by TCRdb to the early 2020s). Notes on the research overall: The collaborator samples originated in the United States, Italy and Spain and spanned the acute and convalescent phases of COVID-19. The sample metadata nearly always contained a de-identified subject ID, COVID-19 status, age in years and sex. Deeply sampled blood TCRbeta repertoires from subjects exposed to, actively infected with, or recovered from COVID-19 were included in the dataset. The material from the prospective study consisted of cDNA or gDNA derived from T cells, B-cell-depleted T cells, or PBMCs. The repertoires were released in a freely available public database meant as a resource for research on the immune response to SARS-CoV-2. HLA class I and class II types, where available, came from metadata supplied by the sample provider rather than from assay-based typing. The samples were drawn from two sources: the first 160 participants of the ongoing ImmuneRACE study, and 950 to 1,500 subjects contributed by 6 global collaborators. The investigation overall reported the following: The quantity of clinical and demographic metadata differed by source and by participant and was supplied without curation.

Enrolling through a virtual design, the prospective study's participants ranged in age from roughly 18 to 89 years and lived across 24 United States geographic areas. In the prospective study, cohorts were assigned on the basis of participant-reported clinical history obtained from a screening survey and a study questionnaire. For ImmuneRACE Cohort 3, a participant was defined as recovered based on two consecutive negative NP/OP PCR tests, clearance by a healthcare professional, or resolution of symptoms. Mobile phlebotomists in the prospective study collected whole blood, serum and a nasopharyngeal or oropharyngeal swab from every participant. Prospective study participants could optionally give additional blood draws and questionnaires over an approximately 2-month period. Before DNA extraction, blood samples from the prospective study were shipped at room temperature or frozen. A remark on this clone: It lacks a known antigen. No much larger clone is present one base from it, and per-base qualities are unavailable.

TCRbeta CDR3 regions were amplified from genomic DNA by means of the immunoSEQ Assay, a bias-controlled multiplex PCR. From the authors' description of their analysis: The number of nucleated cells in each sample was estimated from the amplification of reference gene primers within the assay. To quantify the absolute abundance of each unique TCRbeta CDR3 rearrangement, sequence reads were collapsed and filtered. For each sample, productive Simpson clonality was calculated as the square root of Simpson's diversity index across productive rearrangements. Here the immuneACCESS table is served through TCRdb, limited to in-frame sequences with V and J called. Missing clones are a known gap in these copies; in checked studies unresolved V genes cover under half, and the rest lacks a known reason. V and J calls and clone size are copied from that table; D and trimming were computed from the DNA. The sample has about 310,000 clones on record, roughly 90% of them singletons. The top ten clonotypes cover 8% to 9.5% of the sample.

Based on the germline V gene, the CDR1 and CDR2 sequences are LGHNA and YSLEER. V lost 4 bases and J lost 2 bases; the stretch between them is 17 bases long. The CDR3 runs 16 residues from the cysteine to the phenylalanine. Just CDR3 DNA is preserved here, 48 bases in frame from base 1. Sequenced input: PBMCs or T cells enriched from blood (not recorded which). The rearranged segments are TRBV4-3 and TRBJ2-5, with TRBD2 as a weak D call on 7 bases. The receptor's source is a woman aged 18-30 years who had recovered from COVID-19. The DNA sequence is as follows: TGCGCCAGCAGCCCGGCTTCCGGGGGGCCTCAAGAGACCCAGTACTTC. It is translated as CASSPASGGPQETQYF.